The 22 T cell receptor beta chains below come from one sample, sequenced in a study of siplizumab effects on memory and regulatory T cells. The repertoire was sequenced with immunoSEQ multiplex PCR; TCRdb's copy has only in-frame clones and lacks some. The sample holds approximately 100,000 clones; more than 85% are singletons and the top ten take about 2.4%. Input material: CD4+ T cells sorted from blood. The receptors originated from a human donor in good health. Some clones in this sample may be carry-over from other donors' samples.

The chain combines TRBV5-1 with TRBJ2-1; 7 bases line up with TRBD2. V lost 2 bases to trimming and J lost 6 bases; unmatched junction nucleotides: 11. Germline-derived CDR1 and CDR2 are SGHRS and YFSETQ. CDR3 length equals 16 residues. The CDR3 spells CASSFQLRGLSNEQFF. The CDR3 DNA sequence: TGCGCCAGCAGCTTTCAACTAAGGGGACTAAGCAATGAGCAGTTCTTC.

This chain joins TRBV7-6 and TRBJ1-2; TRBD1 matches at 7 bases. The V and J ends lost 5 bases and 4 bases, in that order; junction bases with no gene match: 16. The CDR3 covers 17 residues. Germline V gene lookup returns CDR1 SGHVS and CDR2 FNYEAQ. The CDR3 region is CASSPTTRDSNRYGYTF. CDR3 sequence (DNA): TGTGCCAGCAGCCCCACTACCCGGGACAGTAATCGCTATGGCTACACCTTC.

The V and J genes are TRBV6-1 and TRBJ1-5, with D uncertain. Trimming pared 7 bases from V and 3 bases from J, leaving 13 bases between. Germline V CDR1 and CDR2: MNHNS, SASEGT. The CDR3 has 14 amino acids. The CDR3, as DNA: TGTGCCAGCAAGTCAAGGCCTAACAATCAGCCCCAGCATTTT. It yields the protein CASKSRPNNQPQHF.

The chain combines TRBV5-1 with TRBJ1-1; 7 bases are a match to TRBD1. The CDR3 has 14 residues. Germline-derived CDR1 and CDR2 are SGHRS and YFSETQ. Unmatched junction bases numbered 3, after V lost 3 bases and J lost 1 base. The CDR3 DNA reads TGCGCCAGCAGCTGGGGACAGTCGAACACTGAAGCTTTCTTT. It codes for CASSWGQSNTEAFF. Supplemented by reference TRBV5-1 and TRBJ1-1, the full variable domain reads KAGVTQTPRYLIKTRGQQVTLSCSPISGHRSVSWYQQTPGQGLQFLFEYFSETQRNKGNFPGRFSGRQFSNSRSEMNVSTLELGDSALYLCASSWGQSNTEAFFGQGTRLTVV.

Notes on this clone: One junction end disagrees with the germline gene, perhaps due to a read error. CDR3 region: CASSSRDDRAETQYF. The CDR3 bases are TGTGCTAGCAGCTCAAGGGACGACCGGGCGGAGACCCAGTACTTC. The chain links TRBV7-7 to TRBJ2-5; either TRBD1 or TRBD2 may fit D (5 bases each). Germline V lookup: CDR1 SSHAT, CDR2 FNYEAQ (reference sequence). This CDR3 has 15 residues.

This clone showed up just once. At the DNA level, this CDR3 is encoded by other sequences in the same sample as well. V gene TRBV18 combines with J gene TRBJ2-7; no clear D gene. Looked up from germline, CDR1 is KGHSH and CDR2 is LQKENI. The CDR3 loop spans 13 amino acids. V was clipped by 0 bases and J by 4 bases, with 7 bases between them. Here the CDR3 DNA reads TGTGCCAGCTCACCACCGGCTTCGTACGAGCAGTACTTC. Protein product: CASSPPASYEQYF.

In nucleotides, the CDR3 is TGCAGCGTTGCGGGAGGTCGTCGCGGGGGCGAGCAGTACTTC. Residues: CSVAGGRRGGEQYF. The chain combines TRBV29-1 with TRBJ2-7, with 7 bases matching TRBD2. CDR1 and CDR2 from the germline V gene are SQVTM and ANQGSEA. The junction had 12 bases not matched to a gene; V was cut back by 4 bases and J by 6 bases. The CDR3 length is 14 residues.

This clone has a single count. The chain recombines TRBV5-1 with TRBJ2-3; the match to TRBD2 covers 9 bases. CDR3 size: 15 residues. Losses at the gene ends were 5 bases for V and 4 bases for J; bases not matched to a gene: 8. Germline CDR1 reads SGHRS; CDR2 reads YFSETQ. The CDR3 is CASRRGGQESDTQYF. CDR3 coding DNA: TGCGCCAGCAGGCGGGGGGGACAAGAGTCAGATACGCAGTATTTT.

The rearrangement joins TRBV6-1 to TRBJ2-1; a possible D gene is TRBD1 (5 bases). CDR3 length equals 15 residues. Between the trimmed V and J ends, which lost 4 bases and 7 bases, there was a span of 17 bases. CDR1 MNHNS and CDR2 SASEGT come from the germline V gene. The CDR3 DNA reads as TGTGCCAGCAGTGGAGGCGCCCAGGGTAGGAATGAGCAGTTCTTC. Protein: CASSGGAQGRNEQFF.

This rearrangement joins TRBV5-1 to TRBJ2-7, with D unclear. Trimming pared 7 bases from V and 0 bases from J, leaving 14 bases between. From germline, CDR1 is SGHRS and CDR2 YFSETQ. This CDR3 spans 14 amino acids. CDR3 amino acids: CASGREETSYEQYF. The DNA of the CDR3 is TGCGCCAGCGGACGTGAGGAGACCTCCTACGAGCAGTACTTC.

The V and J genes are TRBV5-6 and TRBJ1-5; the match to TRBD1 covers 8 bases. Germline CDR1 reads SGHDT; CDR2 reads YYEEEE. Unmatched junction bases numbered 10, after V lost 4 bases and J lost 4 bases. The CDR3 extends over 16 amino acids. CDR3 coding DNA: TGTGCCAGCAGCAGATTGACAGGGGTTGGAAATCAGCCCCAGCATTTT. It is translated as CASSRLTGVGNQPQHF.

The chain is built from TRBV11-2 and TRBJ2-1; 8 nucleotides agree with TRBD2. Trimming took 7 bases from V and 2 from J; bases not matched to a gene: 10. The germline V gene encodes CDR1 SGHAT and CDR2 FQNNGV. There are 16 residues in the CDR3. In nucleotides, the CDR3 is TGTGCCAGCACCCCCCCAATCGGGGGGGCCTACAATGAGCAGTTCTTC. Translating it yields CASTPPIGGAYNEQFF.

The chain is built from TRBV5-1 and TRBJ1-1; D gene ambiguous. Germline V gives CDR1 SGHRS, CDR2 YFSETQ. Trimming stripped 0 bases from V and 5 bases from J, with 14 bases between. The CDR3 is 15 amino acids. CDR3 amino acids: CASSLDGGRGTEAFF. In DNA, the CDR3 is TGCGCCAGCAGCTTGGACGGCGGGCGGGGTACTGAAGCTTTCTTT.

The V gene is TRBV4-2, the J gene TRBJ1-5; D not resolved. The CDR3 totals 15 residues. The germline CDR1 and CDR2 sequences are LGHNA and YNFKEQ. Trimming took off 0 bases at V and 9 bases at J, with 15 bases between the two ends. This CDR3 reads CASSQEFGEGGPQHF. CDR3 coding DNA: TGTGCCAGCAGCCAAGAATTTGGAGAGGGTGGGCCCCAGCATTTT.

The chain carries TRBV7-8 and TRBJ2-6, with D possibly matching TRBD1 (5 bases). CDR3 length: 13 amino acids. The V end was cut by 6 bases, the J end by 6 bases, with 9 bases between. Germline V gene sequence: CDR1 SGHVS, CDR2 FQNEAQ. The CDR3 DNA is TGTGCCAGCAGACAGGAACCGGCCAACGTCCTGACTTTC. As protein: CASRQEPANVLTF.

V usage is TRBV10-3 and J usage is TRBJ2-1, with TRBD1 matching over 9 bases. The V and J ends lost 3 bases and 9 bases, in that order; junction bases with no gene match: 12. This CDR3 spans 16 amino acids. Germline V lookup: CDR1 ENHRY, CDR2 SYGVKD. The DNA for the CDR3 is TGTGCCATCAGTGACCCGGACAGGGGATTTAATAGTGAGCAGTTCTTC. Its protein product is CAISDPDRGFNSEQFF.

A note on this clone: The junction differs from germline at one of its ends, possibly a read error. This chain links TRBV5-1 with TRBJ1-1; possible D gene TRBD1, 5 bases. The CDR3 runs to 15 residues. CDR1 and CDR2 from the germline V gene are SGHRS and YFSETQ. The CDR3 DNA reads as TGCGCCAGCGGCTTGGAAGCAGGGATGAACACTGAAGCTTTCTTT. Amino acids: CASGLEAGMNTEAFF. Based on the CDR3 plus reference TRBV5-1 and TRBJ1-1, the full variable domain is KAGVTQTPRYLIKTRGQQVTLSCSPISGHRSVSWYQQTPGQGLQFLFEYFSETQRNKGNFPGRFSGRQFSNSRSEMNVSTLELGDSALYLCASGLEAGMNTEAFFGQGTRLTVV.

V and J are TRBV2 and TRBJ1-2; TRBD1 agrees at 10 bases. This CDR3 region has 16 residues. CDR1 is SNHLY and CDR2 is FYNNEI in the germline V gene. V was clipped by 6 bases and J by 5 bases; unmatched bases: 12. CDR3: CASSQPRDRGNYGYTF. For the CDR3, the DNA is TGTGCCAGCAGCCAACCCCGGGACAGGGGAAATTATGGCTACACCTTC.

The chain has TRBV5-6 and TRBJ2-1; TRBD2 is a possible D gene (5 bases). The CDR3 is 16 amino acids. Trimming left V 0 bases short and J 8 bases short, with 18 bases between. CDR1 is SGHDT and CDR2 is YYEEEE in the germline V gene. CDR3 residues: CASSLGAGAVMYEQFF. The CDR3 DNA reads TGTGCCAGCAGCTTGGGGGCGGGCGCCGTAATGTATGAGCAGTTCTTC.

The gene calls are TRBV18 and TRBJ2-1; no reliable D call. Trimming shortened V by 6 bases and J by 7 bases, and 10 bases separated the two germline ends. This CDR3 has 12 amino acids. Germline CDR1 is KGHSH and CDR2 is LQKENI. For the CDR3, the DNA is TGTGCCAGCTCCCGTACTACGAATGAGCAGTTCTTC. Protein product: CASSRTTNEQFF. Drawing the rest from reference TRBV18 and TRBJ2-1, the complete variable domain is NAGVMQNPRHLVRRRGQEARLRCSPMKGHSHVYWYRQLPEEGLKFMVYLQKENIIDESGMPKERFSAEFPKEGPSILRIQQVVRGDSAAYFCASSRTTNEQFFGPGTRLTVL.

The chain links TRBV7-8 to TRBJ2-7, with TRBD1 matching over 7 bases. With V trimmed by 5 bases and J by 3 bases, 7 bases remained unmatched. The germline CDR1 and CDR2 sequences are SGHVS and FQNEAQ. CDR3 length equals 14 residues. This chain's CDR3 is CASSPRTGNYEQYF. CDR3 nucleotide sequence: TGTGCCAGCAGCCCTAGGACAGGCAACTACGAGCAGTACTTC.

The gene calls are TRBV5-8 and TRBJ2-4; TRBD1 agrees at 9 bases. Germline trimming cut 6 bases from V and 8 bases from J; bases unmatched to any gene: 6. This CDR3 is built from 13 residues. Germline CDR1 and CDR2: SGHTS and YDEGEE. The CDR3 loop is CASNLRDRDIQYF. The CDR3, as DNA: TGTGCCAGCAACCTCCGGGACAGGGACATTCAGTACTTC.